This T cell receptor (beta chain) was recorded in a study of human T cells and chemical hapten exposure. Across the study: DPC 0.01% went on the upper back by patch test, with reading at 6 days.

Trimming cost V 3 bases and J 0 bases, with 7 bases left between them. CDR1 SGHRS and CDR2 YFSETQ come from the germline V gene. The CDR3 covers 15 residues. Sample time point: patch test 1, 2 weeks after DPC sensitization. Indicated treatment: therapeutic diphenylcyclopropenone sensitization with weekly scalp DPC. MiXCR was run by TCRdb on the RACE reads, yielding one entry per CDR3 protein. The sample shows 180,000 or so distinct CDR3 sequences, under 25% of them seen only once. General observations from the study: The presence of alopecia in the donors means their immune response may differ from healthy people's.

A note on this clonotype: The antigen remains undetermined.

The sequenced sample was whole blood, obtained in connection with sensitization to the hapten diphenylcyclopropenone (DPC). This clonotype originated in a woman between 45 and 60 years old with alopecia areata. Some clones in this sample may be carry-over from other donors' samples. The gene calls are TRBV5-1 and TRBJ2-6; D is undetermined. The DNA of the CDR3 is TGCGCCAGCAGCTCGCAAAGCTCTGGGGCCAACGTCCTGACTTTC. Encoded protein: CASSSQSSGANVLTF.